Below are 9 T cell receptor beta chains sequenced from a single sample in a study of T cell responses to AZD1222 COVID-19 vaccine. The data were produced by immunoSEQ multiplex PCR, yet TCRdb's version contains in-frame clones alone and is incomplete. The table has 70,000 to 90,000 clones, roughly 87% seen once. Material: peripheral blood, obtained 28 days after the second AZD1222 dose. All receptors come from an adult who received the AZD1222 COVID-19 vaccine.

In nucleotides, the CDR3 is TGCGCCAGCAGCCAATTCGGACTAGCGGGGGGGACCCTAGCCAAAAACATTCAGTACTTC. This translates into CASSQFGLAGGTLAKNIQYF. The V and J genes are TRBV4-1 and TRBJ2-4, with 15 nucleotides matching TRBD2. There are 20 residues in the CDR3. V dropped 2 bases and J dropped 0; count of bases not matched to a gene: 8. Germline V gene lookup returns CDR1 MGHRA and CDR2 YSYEKL.

The chain employs TRBV30 and TRBJ1-6, with no clear D. This CDR3 region has 14 residues. Trimming took off 4 bases at V and 0 bases at J, with 7 bases between the two ends. CDR1 and CDR2 from the germline V gene are GTSNPN and SVGIG (reference sequence). The CDR3 nucleotides are TGTGCCTGGATGGAGAGCTCCTATAATTCACCCCTCCACTTT. Protein sequence: CAWMESSYNSPLHF.

The J gene is TRBJ1-2, the V gene TRBV29-1; the D is unclear. V shed 4 bases and J shed 4 bases, with 10 bases lying between them. Germline V gene lookup returns CDR1 SQVTM and CDR2 ANQGSEA. CDR3 size: 12 residues. The CDR3 sequence: CSVGYPAYGYTF. Here the CDR3 DNA reads TGCAGCGTTGGGTACCCGGCCTATGGCTACACCTTC.

V usage is TRBV2 and J usage is TRBJ2-7; 10 nucleotides align to TRBD2. The germline CDR1 and CDR2 sequences are SNHLY and FYNNEI. The CDR3 has 15 amino acids. Germline trimming cut 5 bases from V and 2 bases from J; bases unmatched to any gene: 6. The CDR3 bases are TGTGCCAGCAGTATTAGCGGGGGGCCCGCCTACGAGCAGTACTTC. This gives the protein CASSISGGPAYEQYF.

This clone appeared a single time. The chain recombines TRBV18 with TRBJ1-1; TRBD1 matches at 7 bases. This CDR3 is built from 13 residues. The germline V gene has CDR1 KGHSH and CDR2 LQKENI. With V trimmed by 3 bases and J by 4 bases, 2 bases remained unmatched. CDR3 sequence: CASSPPGGTEAFF. The CDR3 DNA follows: TGTGCCAGCTCACCCCCAGGGGGCACTGAAGCTTTCTTT.

The V gene is TRBV6-2 or TRBV6-3, the J gene TRBJ1-6, with D uncertain. The CDR3 has 15 amino acids. In germline, CDR1 is MNHEY, CDR2 SVGEGT. The V and J ends lost 5 bases and 0 bases respectively, with 8 bases between them. The CDR3 loop reads CASSPSSSYNSPLHF. CDR3 DNA sequence: TGTGCCAGCAGTCCGTCAAGCTCCTATAATTCACCCCTCCACTTT.

V usage is TRBV10-2 and J usage is TRBJ1-5; D possibly corresponds to TRBD1 (6 bases). The CDR3 covers 12 residues. Germline loops: CDR1 WSHSY, CDR2 SAAADI. The germline V and J ends were trimmed by 8 bases and 7 bases, with 12 bases remaining between them. In DNA form, the CDR3 reads TGCGCCAGCGATGTACAGGGACAGCCCCAGCATTTT. Translating it yields CASDVQGQPQHF.

The V call is TRBV29-1, the J call TRBJ1-3; unclear D gene. This CDR3 contains 14 residues. Trimming cost V 5 bases and J 10 bases, with 21 bases left between them. Germline CDR1 and CDR2: SQVTM and ANQGSEA. The DNA for the CDR3 is TGCAGCGTTTCGGACCCCCTACGCGAAGGGACCATATATTTT. This sequence encodes CSVSDPLREGTIYF.

V usage is TRBV5-4 and J usage is TRBJ2-7, with 10 bases fitting TRBD1. The CDR3 covers 15 residues. V dropped 1 base and J dropped 6; count of bases not matched to a gene: 7. CDR1 SGHNT and CDR2 YYREEE come from the germline V gene (reference sequence). This chain's CDR3 is CASSLRDRGRAEQYF. DNA for the CDR3: TGTGCCAGCAGCTTGCGGGACAGGGGACGAGCCGAGCAGTACTTC. Combining the CDR3 with reference TRBV5-4 and TRBJ2-7 gives the whole variable domain ETGVTQSPTHLIKTRGQQVTLRCSSQSGHNTVSWYQQALGQGPQFIFQYYREEENGRGNFPPRFSGLQFPNYSSELNVNALELDDSALYLCASSLRDRGRAEQYFGPGTRLTVT.